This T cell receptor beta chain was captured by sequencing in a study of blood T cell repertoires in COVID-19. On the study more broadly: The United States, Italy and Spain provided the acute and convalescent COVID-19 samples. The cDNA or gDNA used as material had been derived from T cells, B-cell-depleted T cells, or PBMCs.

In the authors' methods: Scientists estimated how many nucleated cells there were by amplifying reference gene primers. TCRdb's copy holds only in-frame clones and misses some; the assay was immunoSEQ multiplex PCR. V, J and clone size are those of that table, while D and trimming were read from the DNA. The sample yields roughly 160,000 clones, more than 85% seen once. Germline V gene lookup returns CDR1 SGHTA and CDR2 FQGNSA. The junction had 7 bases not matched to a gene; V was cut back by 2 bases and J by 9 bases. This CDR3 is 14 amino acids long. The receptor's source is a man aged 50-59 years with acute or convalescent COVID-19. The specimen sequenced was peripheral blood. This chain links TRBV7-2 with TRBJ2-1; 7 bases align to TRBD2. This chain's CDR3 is CASSLNEGRGEQFF. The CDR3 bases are TGTGCCAGCAGCTTAAATGAGGGGAGGGGTGAGCAGTTCTTC.